The 27 T cell receptor beta chains below all came from one sample that was sequenced in a study of somatic mutations in cytotoxic T cells in rheumatoid arthritis (dated by TCRdb to 2015 to 2018). Library construction relied on the immunoSEQ multiplex PCR assay. TCRdb provides this immuneACCESS table in a form limited to in-frame rearrangements. Some clones are lacking; in checked studies, under half of them reflect an unresolved V gene, and why the rest are absent is not known. For this sample the table gives about 20,000 clones, of which around 86% were detected only once. Around 15% of the sample is taken by the ten largest. Source material: CD8+ T cells sorted from blood. These receptors were taken from an adult with rheumatoid arthritis.

This clone showed up just a few times. The chain couples TRBV7-9 to TRBJ1-6, with TRBD1 as a possible D gene (5 bases). Germline V gene lookup returns CDR1 SEHNR and CDR2 FQNEAQ (reference sequence). V was pared by 4 bases and J by 7 bases, with 8 bases between. The CDR3 sequence is 13 residues long. The CDR3 DNA reads TGTGCCAGCAGCTCGGGGGGAAATTCACCCCTCCACTTT. It translates to CASSSGGNSPLHF.

V usage is TRBV27 and J usage is TRBJ2-7, with 8 bases fitting TRBD2. Germline trimming cut 6 bases from V and 5 bases from J; bases unmatched to any gene: 12. The length of the CDR3 is 15 residues. Per germline, CDR1 MNHEY and CDR2 SMNVEV (reference sequence). The CDR3 sequence is CASRDSGNGRHEQYF. CDR3 bases: TGTGCCAGCAGGGATAGCGGGAACGGGAGGCACGAGCAGTACTTC.

The sample holds one count of this clone. The CDR3 spells CASSLGTGANVLTF. In DNA, the CDR3 is TGTGCCAGCAGCTTAGGGACTGGGGCCAACGTCCTGACTTTC. The chain has TRBV7-8 and TRBJ2-6, with D unresolved. Germline assignment: CDR1 SGHVS and CDR2 FQNEAQ. The CDR3 contains 14 residues. V lost 1 base, J lost 2 bases, and 3 bases lay in between.

This rearrangement joins TRBV11-2 to TRBJ2-2; 11 positions agree with TRBD2. CDR3 length equals 16 residues. Germline trimming cut 3 bases from V and 1 base from J; bases unmatched to any gene: 1. The germline gives CDR1 SGHAT, CDR2 FQNNGV. The CDR3 DNA reads TGTGCCAGCAGCTTTACTAGCGGGAGGAACACCGGGGAGCTGTTTTTT. It codes for CASSFTSGRNTGELFF.

The V and J genes are TRBV11-3 and TRBJ2-1; TRBD1 agrees at 9 bases. Germline V lookup: CDR1 SGHNT, CDR2 YENEEA. The J segment lost 4 bases and the V segment lost 4 bases, leaving 5 bases of the junction unmatched. The CDR3 is made up of 15 amino acids. The CDR3 loop reads CASSYTGGLYNEQFF. In DNA form, the CDR3 reads TGTGCCAGCAGCTACACAGGGGGCCTTTACAATGAGCAGTTCTTC.

This sequence joins TRBV6-1 and TRBJ1-4; D uncertain. V lost 1 base, J lost 10 bases, and 10 bases lay in between. Germline CDR1 is MNHNS and CDR2 is SASEGT. This CDR3 region has 13 residues. The CDR3 coding sequence is TGTGCCAGCAGTGAAGGCCTTCTAGGAAAACTGTTTTTT. As protein: CASSEGLLGKLFF.

CDR3 in DNA: TGCGCCAGCAGCCCCAGGACGGGGCGGGTGTCATACAATGAGCAGTTCTTC. Translating gives CASSPRTGRVSYNEQFF. This chain links TRBV4-3 with TRBJ2-1, with D possibly called TRBD1 or TRBD2 (5 bases each). In germline, CDR1 is LGHNA, CDR2 YSLEER. V was clipped by 4 bases and J by 4 bases, with 20 bases between them. The CDR3 consists of 17 residues.

The CDR3, as DNA: TGTGCCATCAGCGATGGTGAAAAACTGTTTTTT. Translation: CAISDGEKLFF. The J gene is TRBJ1-4, the V gene TRBV10-3, with D unresolved. Germline-derived CDR1 and CDR2 are ENHRY and SYGVKD. The V end was cut by 6 bases, the J end by 7 bases, with 6 bases between. The CDR3 is 11 residues long.

This clone was seen only a few times. The chain links TRBV15 to TRBJ2-7, with D perhaps matching TRBD1 or TRBD2 (5 bases each). Between the trimmed V and J ends, which lost 0 bases and 2 bases, there was a span of 14 bases. Germline assignment: CDR1 LNHNV and CDR2 YYDKDF (reference sequence). The CDR3 has 16 residues. In nucleotides, the CDR3 is TGTGCCACCAGCAGAGAGAGGGGCGGAAGACCCTACGAGCAGTACTTC. It translates to CATSRERGGRPYEQYF.

This chain joins TRBV5-6 and TRBJ2-1; D gene uncertain. CDR3 length: 12 amino acids. Germline CDR1 SGHDT, CDR2 YYEEEE. Trimming shortened V by 1 base and J by 7 bases, and 6 bases separated the two germline ends. For the CDR3, the DNA is TGTGCCAGCAGCTTGACTTCTAATGAGCAGTTCTTC. Protein: CASSLTSNEQFF.

This clone was seen once. V usage is TRBV9 and J usage is TRBJ2-5; 7 bases map to TRBD2. This CDR3 has 15 residues. CDR1 and CDR2 from the germline V gene are SGDLS and YYNGEE. J lost 5 bases, V lost 4 bases, and 11 bases had no gene match. The CDR3 region is CASSRVAGLRETQYF. In DNA, the CDR3 is TGTGCCAGCAGCCGAGTAGCGGGCCTGCGTGAGACCCAGTACTTC.

V gene TRBV6-5 combines with J gene TRBJ1-1; D might be TRBD1 (6 bases). The V end was cut by 5 bases, the J end by 0 bases, with 7 bases between. Germline V gives CDR1 MNHEY, CDR2 SVGAGI. The length of the CDR3 is 13 residues. The CDR3 DNA follows: TGTGCCAGCAGTACAGGGTTGAACACTGAAGCTTTCTTT. Protein: CASSTGLNTEAFF.

The gene calls are TRBV5-1 and TRBJ2-7; 11 bases align to TRBD1. Per germline, CDR1 SGHRS and CDR2 YFSETQ. Trimming removed 3 bases from V and 7 bases from J; junction bases left unmatched: 6. CDR3 length: 14 amino acids. Here the CDR3 DNA reads TGCGCCAGCAGCTACTCGGGACAGGGGGAAGAGCAGTACTTC. Translating it yields CASSYSGQGEEQYF.

This chain connects TRBV29-1 to TRBJ2-7, with unresolved D. Trimming took off 6 bases at V and 1 base at J, with 10 bases between the two ends. CDR1 is SQVTM and CDR2 is ANQGSEA in the germline V gene. CDR3 length: 12 residues. CDR3 region: CSVPSDSYEQYF. CDR3 in DNA: TGCAGCGTCCCGTCGGATTCCTACGAGCAGTACTTC.

The rearrangement joins TRBV15 to TRBJ1-5, with TRBD1 as a possible D gene (5 bases). The CDR3 runs 15 residues. Germline loops: CDR1 LNHNV, CDR2 YYDKDF (reference sequence). Between the trimmed V and J ends, which lost 0 bases and 9 bases, there was a span of 15 bases. CDR3 sequence reads: CATSRDRGDLRPQHF. In DNA form, the CDR3 reads TGTGCCACCAGCAGAGATCGAGGGGACCTGAGGCCCCAGCATTTT.

V usage is TRBV27 and J usage is TRBJ1-1; D perhaps matches TRBD1 (5 bases). Germline V lookup: CDR1 MNHEY, CDR2 SMNVEV (reference sequence). CDR3 length equals 14 residues. The ends were cut back, 5 bases at V and 7 bases at J, with 17 bases in the middle. CDR3 in DNA: TGTGCCAGCAGTCCAGCCGACAGTATCCATGAAGCTTTCTTT. Amino acid sequence: CASSPADSIHEAFF.

The chain couples TRBV27 to TRBJ2-7; perhaps TRBD1 as D (5 bases). Per the germline V gene, CDR1 is MNHEY and CDR2 is SMNVEV (reference sequence). The V gene lost 2 bases and the J gene lost 6 bases, with 11 bases spanning the gap. This CDR3 spans 13 amino acids. CDR3 amino acids: CASSLSPRAEQYV. The DNA for the CDR3 is TGTGCCAGCAGTTTAAGTCCCAGGGCCGAGCAGTACGTC.

The chain combines TRBV27 with TRBJ2-5; TRBD1 is a possible D gene (6 bases). The CDR3 consists of 16 residues. Trimming shortened V by 0 bases and J by 2 bases, and 13 bases separated the two germline ends. The germline gives CDR1 MNHEY, CDR2 SMNVEV (reference sequence). CDR3: CASSLSLLRGQETQYF. The CDR3 coding sequence is TGTGCCAGCAGTTTATCCCTTCTGAGGGGGCAAGAGACCCAGTACTTC.

CDR3 loop: CASWDLRYHTEAFF. In DNA, the CDR3 is TGTGCCAGCTGGGATCTCAGGTATCACACTGAAGCTTTCTTT. This sequence joins TRBV27 and TRBJ1-1, with D hard to call. Germline lookup yields CDR1 MNHEY and CDR2 SMNVEV (reference sequence). The CDR3 is 14 amino acids. Trimming shortened V by 8 bases and J by 3 bases, and 16 bases separated the two germline ends.

The V call is TRBV19, the J call TRBJ2-1; 7 bases map to TRBD2. The J segment lost 2 bases and the V segment lost 5 bases, leaving 6 bases of the junction unmatched. This CDR3 contains 15 residues. Germline V gives CDR1 LNHDA, CDR2 SQIVND (reference sequence). The CDR3 spells CASSALAGPYNEQFF. The DNA of the CDR3 is TGTGCCAGTAGTGCCTTAGCGGGCCCCTACAATGAGCAGTTCTTC.

This chain links TRBV27 with TRBJ1-5; 8 bases fit TRBD1. Losses at the gene ends were 6 bases for V and 6 bases for J; bases not matched to a gene: 4. The germline CDR1 and CDR2 sequences are MNHEY and SMNVEV (reference sequence). The CDR3 runs to 13 residues. The CDR3 DNA is TGTGCCAGCAGCATAGACAGGGGTCAGCCCCAGCATTTT. Translated, it gives CASSIDRGQPQHF.

J is TRBJ1-6 and V is TRBV9; 7 bases are a match to TRBD1. This CDR3 spans 15 amino acids. Trimming at V came to 0 bases and at J to 5 bases, leaving 2 bases not matched to a gene. Germline V gene lookup returns CDR1 SGDLS and CDR2 YYNGEE. CDR3 in DNA: TGTGCCAGCAGCGTAGGACAGGGAAATAATTCACCCCTCCACTTT. The encoded protein is CASSVGQGNNSPLHF.

The genes are TRBV10-2 and TRBJ1-5; 9 nucleotides line up with TRBD1. V shed 0 bases, J shed 1 base, and the junction held 1 base outside the gene matches. The CDR3 is 16 amino acids. In germline, CDR1 is WSHSY, CDR2 SAAADI. The CDR3 spells CASSESGQGSNQPQHF. Here the CDR3 DNA reads TGCGCCAGCAGTGAGTCCGGACAGGGGAGCAATCAGCCCCAGCATTTT.

This clone is a singleton in its sample. V and J are TRBV15 and TRBJ2-7, with 8 nucleotides matching TRBD2. CDR3 length: 14 amino acids. Germline V CDR1 and CDR2: LNHNV, YYDKDF (reference sequence). Trimming removed 4 bases from V and 5 bases from J; junction bases left unmatched: 7. DNA for the CDR3: TGTGCCACCAGCACCCGACTAGCGAGCCACGAGCAGTACTTC. The encoded protein is CATSTRLASHEQYF. Full variable domain (rest looked up from reference TRBV15 and TRBJ2-7): DAMVIQNPRYQVTQFGKPVTLSCSQTLNHNVMYWYQQKSSQAPKLLFHYYDKDFNNEADTPDNFQSRRPNTSFCFLDIRSPGLGDTAMYLCATSTRLASHEQYFGPGTRLTVT.

The V call is TRBV7-6, the J call TRBJ2-2; the match to TRBD2 covers 8 bases. CDR1 and CDR2 from the germline V gene are SGHVS and FNYEAQ. J gave up 6 bases and V 4 bases, and 7 bases lay outside the gene matches. The CDR3 has 15 residues. The CDR3 spells CASSSRGGSSGELFF. CDR3 sequence (DNA): TGTGCCAGCAGCTCCCGGGGGGGTAGCTCCGGGGAGCTGTTTTTT.

V gene TRBV9 combines with J gene TRBJ2-2, with 7 nucleotides matching TRBD1. The CDR3 is 16 residues long. Germline V gene sequence: CDR1 SGDLS, CDR2 YYNGEE. Trimming cost V 4 bases and J 0 bases; bases outside gene matches: 6. CDR3 coding DNA: TGTGCCAGCAGCCTAAACAGGGGATCGAACACCGGGGAGCTGTTTTTT. This codes for CASSLNRGSNTGELFF.

The chain couples TRBV5-1 to TRBJ2-3; D possibly matches TRBD1 or TRBD2 (5 bases each). Germline CDR1 reads SGHRS; CDR2 reads YFSETQ. There are 13 residues in the CDR3. V shed 0 bases and J shed 6 bases, with 8 bases lying between them. DNA for the CDR3: TGCGCCAGCAGCTTGGGCAGGGAGGATACGCAGTATTTT. Amino acid sequence: CASSLGREDTQYF.